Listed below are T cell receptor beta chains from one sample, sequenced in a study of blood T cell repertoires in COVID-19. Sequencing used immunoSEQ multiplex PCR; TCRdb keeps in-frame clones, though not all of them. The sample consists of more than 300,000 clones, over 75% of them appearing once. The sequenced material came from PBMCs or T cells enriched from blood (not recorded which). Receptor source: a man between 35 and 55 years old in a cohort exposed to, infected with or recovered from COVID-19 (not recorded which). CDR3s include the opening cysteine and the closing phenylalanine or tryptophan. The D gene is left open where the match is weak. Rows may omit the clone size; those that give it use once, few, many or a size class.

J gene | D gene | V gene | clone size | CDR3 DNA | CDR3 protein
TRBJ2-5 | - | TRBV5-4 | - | TGTGCCAGCAGCCGACCCGGGTTGGAAGAGACCCAGTACTTC | CASSRPGLEETQYF
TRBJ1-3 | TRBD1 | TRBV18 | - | TGTGCCAGCTCACCACAGAGACAGGGAATTCACTCTGGAAACACCATATATTTT | CASSPQRQGIHSGNTIYF
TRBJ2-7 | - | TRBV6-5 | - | TGTGCCAGCTTGAAACAGGGGGGGTCCTACGAGCAGTACTTC | CASLKQGGSYEQYF
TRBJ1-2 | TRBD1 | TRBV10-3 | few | TGTGCCATCAGTGAGCCGACAGGGATGTCCTATGGCTACACCTTC | CAISEPTGMSYGYTF
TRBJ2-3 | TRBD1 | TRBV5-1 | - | TGCGCCAGCAGCGACAGGGGGACAGATACGCAGTATTTT | CASSDRGTDTQYF
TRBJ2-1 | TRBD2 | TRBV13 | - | TGTGCCAGCAGCTTCCCTAGCGGGAGCCACAATGAGCAGTTCTTC | CASSFPSGSHNEQFF
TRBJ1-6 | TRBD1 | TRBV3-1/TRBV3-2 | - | TGTGCCAGCAGCCATGCGGGGGACAGGGGCGGTAATTCACCCCTCCACTTT | CASSHAGDRGGNSPLHF
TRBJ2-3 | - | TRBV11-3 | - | TGTGCCAGCAGCTTAGCTGCGAGCGGAGCGAACACAGATACGCAGTATTTT | CASSLAASGANTDTQYF
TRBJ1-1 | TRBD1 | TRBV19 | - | TGTGCCAGTGGGGACAGGAGATTTGAAGCTTTCTTT | CASGDRRFEAFF
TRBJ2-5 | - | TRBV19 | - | TGTGCCAGTAGTCCCCGCCCGCTCCGGCAGGGGAAAGAAGAGACCCAGTACTTC | CASSPRPLRQGKEETQYF
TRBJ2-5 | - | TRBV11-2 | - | TGTGCCAGCAGCCCCGGACTACAAGAGACCCAGTACTTC | CASSPGLQETQYF
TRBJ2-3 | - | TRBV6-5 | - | TGTGCCAGCAGTCTCGGACTTCTTTACACAGATACGCAGTATTTT | CASSLGLLYTDTQYF
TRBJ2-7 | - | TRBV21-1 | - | TGTGCCAGCAGCAAAGAGGTGGGGACAACCTACGAGCAGTACTTC | CASSKEVGTTYEQYF
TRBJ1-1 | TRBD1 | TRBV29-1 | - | TGCAGCGTGGGACAGATGAACACTGAAGCTTTCTTT | CSVGQMNTEAFF
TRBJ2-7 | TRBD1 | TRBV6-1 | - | TGTGCCAGCAGTGATTCGGACAGGGGGGTTCACTTGGGCGAGCAGTACTTC | CASSDSDRGVHLGEQYF
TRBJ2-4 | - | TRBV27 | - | TGTGCCAGCAGTTCAGGACTGTCCACGTACTTC | CASSSGLSTYF
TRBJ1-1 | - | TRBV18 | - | TGTGCCAGCTCACCACCGGCGGGGGCAAACACTGAAGCTTTCTTT | CASSPPAGANTEAFF
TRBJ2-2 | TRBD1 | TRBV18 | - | TGTGCCAGCCCTACAGGGGATACGAACACCGGGGAGCTGTTTTTT | CASPTGDTNTGELFF
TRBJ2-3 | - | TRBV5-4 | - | TGTGCCAGCAGTAGTGGGCCAGATACGCAGTATTTT | CASSSGPDTQYF
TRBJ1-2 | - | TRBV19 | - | TGTGCCAGTACCCCTATCGGGGGGGGCGAAGGCTACACCTTC | CASTPIGGGEGYTF
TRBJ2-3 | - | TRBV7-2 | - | TGTGCCAGCAGCCCTCCCACAGATACGCAGTATTTT | CASSPPTDTQYF
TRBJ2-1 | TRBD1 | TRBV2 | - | TGTGCCTCACAGGGATCACCCGGGGACAGGGGTCGTCATGAGCAGTTCTTC | CASQGSPGDRGRHEQFF
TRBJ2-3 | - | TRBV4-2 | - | TGTGCCAGCAGCCAAGTGGACAGCAGCACAGATACGCAGTATTTT | CASSQVDSSTDTQYF
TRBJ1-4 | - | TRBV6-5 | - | TGTGCCAGCAGTTCCCAGGGTAGGGATGAAAAACTGTTTTTT | CASSSQGRDEKLFF
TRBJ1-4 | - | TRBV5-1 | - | TGCGCCAGCAGCGCAGGCCAGGGGGAAAAACTGTTTTTT | CASSAGQGEKLFF
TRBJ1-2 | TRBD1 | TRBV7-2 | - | TGTGCCAGCAGCTCGCGACAGGGGGCAAGCTATGGCTACACCTTC | CASSSRQGASYGYTF
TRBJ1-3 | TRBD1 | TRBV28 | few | TGTGCCAGCAGACAGGGGGGAAACACCATATATTTT | CASRQGGNTIYF
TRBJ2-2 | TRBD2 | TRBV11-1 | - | TGTGCCAGCAGCTTGGTTAGCGGGGTTACCGGGGAGCTGTTTTTT | CASSLVSGVTGELFF
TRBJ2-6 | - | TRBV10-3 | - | TGTGCCATCAGTGAACAGGGACCATCTGGGGCCAACGTCCTGACTTTC | CAISEQGPSGANVLTF
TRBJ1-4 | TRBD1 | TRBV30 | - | TGTGCCTTGTTGGGGCAGGGGGCGCGGGGTGAAAAACTGTTTTTT | CALLGQGARGEKLFF
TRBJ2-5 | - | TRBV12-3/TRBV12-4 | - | TGTGCCAGCAAGGGGAACCAAGAGACCCAGTACTTC | CASKGNQETQYF
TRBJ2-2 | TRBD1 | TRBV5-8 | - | TGTGCCAGCGGAACCGGGACAGGCCCCGCGGCGAACACCGGGGAGCTGTTTTTT | CASGTGTGPAANTGELFF
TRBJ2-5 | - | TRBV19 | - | TGTGCCAGTAGACCCACGGGCGGAGGAGAGACCCAGTACTTC | CASRPTGGGETQYF
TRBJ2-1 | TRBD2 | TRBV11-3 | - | TGTGCCAGCAGCTTAGGGACTAGATCAGGGAATGAGCAGTTCTTC | CASSLGTRSGNEQFF
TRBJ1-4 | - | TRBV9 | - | TGTGCCAGCAGCGCACAGGGTAATGAAAAACTGTTTTTT | CASSAQGNEKLFF